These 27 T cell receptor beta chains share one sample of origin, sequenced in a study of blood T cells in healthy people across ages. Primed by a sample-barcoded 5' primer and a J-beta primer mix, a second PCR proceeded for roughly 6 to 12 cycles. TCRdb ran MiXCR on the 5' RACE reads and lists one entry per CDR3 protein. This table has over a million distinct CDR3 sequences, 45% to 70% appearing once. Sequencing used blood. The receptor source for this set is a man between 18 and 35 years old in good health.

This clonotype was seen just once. The CDR3 spells CSVEGGVEAFF. DNA of the CDR3: TGCAGCGTCGAGGGTGGGGTTGAGGCTTTCTTT. The rearrangement joins TRBV29-1 to TRBJ1-1; unclear D gene. CDR1 is SQVTM, CDR2 ANQGSEA, per germline. The CDR3 has 11 amino acids. Trimming cost V 6 bases and J 11 bases, with 16 bases left between them.

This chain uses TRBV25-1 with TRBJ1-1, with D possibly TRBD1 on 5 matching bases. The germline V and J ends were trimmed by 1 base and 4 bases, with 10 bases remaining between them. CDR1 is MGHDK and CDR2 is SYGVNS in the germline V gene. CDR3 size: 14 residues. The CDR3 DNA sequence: TGTGCCAGCAGTGAATTAGGGGAAAGCACTGAAGCTTTCTTT. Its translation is CASSELGESTEAFF. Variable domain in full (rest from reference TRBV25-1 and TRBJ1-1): EADIYQTPRYLVIGTGKKITLECSQTMGHDKMYWYQQDPGMELHLIHYSYGVNSTEKGDLSSESTVSRIRTEHFPLTLESARPSHTSQYLCASSELGESTEAFFGQGTRLTVV.

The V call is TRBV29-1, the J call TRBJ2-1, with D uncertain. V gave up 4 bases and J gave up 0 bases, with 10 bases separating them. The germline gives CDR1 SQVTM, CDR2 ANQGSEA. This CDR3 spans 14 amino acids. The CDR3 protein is CSVVDASSYNEQFF. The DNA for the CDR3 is TGCAGCGTTGTAGACGCTAGCTCCTACAATGAGCAGTTCTTC.

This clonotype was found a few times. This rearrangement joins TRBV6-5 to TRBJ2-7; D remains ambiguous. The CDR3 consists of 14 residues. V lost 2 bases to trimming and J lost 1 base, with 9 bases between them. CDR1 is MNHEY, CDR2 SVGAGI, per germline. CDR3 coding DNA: TGTGCCAGCAGTTACGGTCCCAAGTCCTACGAGCAGTACTTC. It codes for CASSYGPKSYEQYF.

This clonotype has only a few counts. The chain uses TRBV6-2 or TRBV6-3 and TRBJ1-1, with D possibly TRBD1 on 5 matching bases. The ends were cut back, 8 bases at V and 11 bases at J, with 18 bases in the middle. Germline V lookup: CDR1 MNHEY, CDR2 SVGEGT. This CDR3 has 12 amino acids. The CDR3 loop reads CASGKGMTDAFF. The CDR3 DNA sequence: TGTGCCAGCGGCAAGGGGATGACCGATGCTTTCTTT.

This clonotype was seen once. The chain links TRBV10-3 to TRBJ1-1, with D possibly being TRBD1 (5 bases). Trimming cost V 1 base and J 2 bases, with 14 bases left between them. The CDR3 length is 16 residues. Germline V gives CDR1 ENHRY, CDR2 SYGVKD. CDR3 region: CAISEFWGTGNTEAFF. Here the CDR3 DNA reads TGTGCCATCAGTGAGTTTTGGGGCACAGGTAACACTGAAGCTTTCTTT.

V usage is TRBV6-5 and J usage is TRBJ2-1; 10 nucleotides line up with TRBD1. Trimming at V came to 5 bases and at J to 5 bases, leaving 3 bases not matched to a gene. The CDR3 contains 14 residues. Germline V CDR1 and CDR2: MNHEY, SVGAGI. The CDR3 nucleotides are TGTGCCAGCAGTGACAGGGGGCCGGACAATGAGCAGTTCTTC. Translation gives CASSDRGPDNEQFF.

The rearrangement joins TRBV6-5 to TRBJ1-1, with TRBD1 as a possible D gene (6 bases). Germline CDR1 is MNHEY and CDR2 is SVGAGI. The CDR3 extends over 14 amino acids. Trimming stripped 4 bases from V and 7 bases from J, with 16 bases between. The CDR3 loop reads CASSFTGTINEAFF. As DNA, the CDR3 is TGTGCCAGCAGTTTTACAGGGACAATAAATGAAGCTTTCTTT.

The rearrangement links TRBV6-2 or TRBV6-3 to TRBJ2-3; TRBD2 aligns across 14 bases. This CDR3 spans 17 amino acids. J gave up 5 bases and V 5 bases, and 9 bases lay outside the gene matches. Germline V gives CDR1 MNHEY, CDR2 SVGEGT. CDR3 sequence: CASSPGLAGAQRDTQYF. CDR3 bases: TGTGCCAGCAGTCCGGGACTAGCGGGAGCCCAGCGAGATACGCAGTATTTT.

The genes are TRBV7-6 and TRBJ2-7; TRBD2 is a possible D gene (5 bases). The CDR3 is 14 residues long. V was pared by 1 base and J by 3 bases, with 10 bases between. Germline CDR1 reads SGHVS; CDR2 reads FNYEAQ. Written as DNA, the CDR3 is TGTGCCAGCAGCTTAGTTTTAGAGGGCTACGAGCAGTACTTC. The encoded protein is CASSLVLEGYEQYF.

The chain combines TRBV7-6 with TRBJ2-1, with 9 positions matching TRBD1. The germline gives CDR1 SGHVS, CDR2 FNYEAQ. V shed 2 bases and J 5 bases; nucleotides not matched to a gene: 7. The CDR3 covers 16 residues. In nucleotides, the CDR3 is TGTGCCAGCAGCTTACCCACAGGGGGCATACACAATGAGCAGTTCTTC. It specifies CASSLPTGGIHNEQFF.

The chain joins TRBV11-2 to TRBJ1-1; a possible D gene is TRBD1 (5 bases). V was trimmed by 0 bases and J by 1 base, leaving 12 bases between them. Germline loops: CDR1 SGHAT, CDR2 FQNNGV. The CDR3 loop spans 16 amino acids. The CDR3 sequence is CASSLDVDSQNTEAFF. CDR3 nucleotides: TGTGCCAGCAGCTTAGATGTCGACAGCCAGAACACTGAAGCTTTCTTT.

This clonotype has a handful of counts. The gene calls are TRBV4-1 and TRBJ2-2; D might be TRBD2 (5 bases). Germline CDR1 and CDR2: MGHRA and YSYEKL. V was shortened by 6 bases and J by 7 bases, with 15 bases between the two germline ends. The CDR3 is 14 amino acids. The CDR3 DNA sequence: TGCGCCAGCAGTACTACTAGGCATGTCGGGGAGCTGTTTTTT. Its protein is CASSTTRHVGELFF.

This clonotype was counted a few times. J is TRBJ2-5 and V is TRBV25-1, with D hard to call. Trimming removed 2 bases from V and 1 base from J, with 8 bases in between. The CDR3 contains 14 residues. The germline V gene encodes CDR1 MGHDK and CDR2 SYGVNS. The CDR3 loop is CASSETKGQETQYF. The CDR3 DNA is TGTGCCAGCAGTGAAACGAAGGGCCAAGAGACCCAGTACTTC.

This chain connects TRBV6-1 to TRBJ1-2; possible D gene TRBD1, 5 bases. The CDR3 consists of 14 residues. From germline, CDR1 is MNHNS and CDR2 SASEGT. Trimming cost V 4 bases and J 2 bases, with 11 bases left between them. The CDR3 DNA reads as TGTGCCAGCAGTGTGATGGGGGTCAACTATGGCTACACCTTC. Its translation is CASSVMGVNYGYTF.

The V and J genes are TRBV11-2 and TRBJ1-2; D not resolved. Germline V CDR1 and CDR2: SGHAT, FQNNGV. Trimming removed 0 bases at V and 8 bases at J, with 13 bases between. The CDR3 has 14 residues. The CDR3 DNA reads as TGTGCCAGCAGCTTAGAGATATTAGGAGGGGGCTACACCTTC. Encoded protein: CASSLEILGGGYTF.

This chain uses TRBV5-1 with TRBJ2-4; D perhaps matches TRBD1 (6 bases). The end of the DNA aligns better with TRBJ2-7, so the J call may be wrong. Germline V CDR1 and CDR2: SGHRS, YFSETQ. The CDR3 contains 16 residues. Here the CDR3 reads CASSFGGQTPTYEQYF. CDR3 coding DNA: TGCGCCAGCAGCTTCGGAGGACAGACCCCAACCTACGAGCAGTACTTC.

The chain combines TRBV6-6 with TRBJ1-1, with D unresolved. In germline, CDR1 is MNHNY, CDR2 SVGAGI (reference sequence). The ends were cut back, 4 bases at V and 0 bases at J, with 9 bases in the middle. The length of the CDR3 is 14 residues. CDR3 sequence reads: CASSLTRLNTEAFF. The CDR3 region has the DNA TGTGCCAGCAGTTTGACCAGGTTGAACACTGAAGCTTTCTTT.

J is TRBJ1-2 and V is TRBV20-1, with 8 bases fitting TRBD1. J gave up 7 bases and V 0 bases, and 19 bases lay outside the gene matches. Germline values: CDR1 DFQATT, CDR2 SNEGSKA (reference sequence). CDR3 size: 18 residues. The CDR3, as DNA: TGCAGTGCTAGAGATTTAAGACAGGGGCCCGCTTTCTTGAGTGGCTACACCTTC. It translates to CSARDLRQGPAFLSGYTF.

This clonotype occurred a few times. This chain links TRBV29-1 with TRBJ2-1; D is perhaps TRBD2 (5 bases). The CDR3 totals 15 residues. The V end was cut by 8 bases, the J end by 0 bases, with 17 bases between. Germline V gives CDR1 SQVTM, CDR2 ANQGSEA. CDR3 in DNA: TGCAGCTCCGAGTTCGGGGTGAGCTCCTACAATGAGCAGTTCTTC. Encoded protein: CSSEFGVSSYNEQFF.

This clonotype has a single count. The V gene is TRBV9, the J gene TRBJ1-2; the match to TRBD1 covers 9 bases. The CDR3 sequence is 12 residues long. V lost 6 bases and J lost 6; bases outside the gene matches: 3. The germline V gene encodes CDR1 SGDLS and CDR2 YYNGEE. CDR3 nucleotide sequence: TGTGCCAGCACAGGGACAGGGAATGGCTACACCTTC. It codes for CASTGTGNGYTF.

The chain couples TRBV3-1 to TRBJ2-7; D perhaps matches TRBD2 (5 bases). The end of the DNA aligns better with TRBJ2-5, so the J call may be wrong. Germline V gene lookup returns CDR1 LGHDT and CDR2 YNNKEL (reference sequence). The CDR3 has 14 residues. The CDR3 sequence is CASSQVGVRETQYF. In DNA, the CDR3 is TGTGCCAGCAGCCAAGTCGGGGTTCGGGAGACCCAGTACTTC.

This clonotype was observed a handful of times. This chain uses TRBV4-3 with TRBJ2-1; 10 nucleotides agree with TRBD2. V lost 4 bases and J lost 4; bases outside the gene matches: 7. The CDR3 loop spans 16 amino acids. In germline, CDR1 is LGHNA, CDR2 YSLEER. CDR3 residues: CASSRFSGGRYNEQFF. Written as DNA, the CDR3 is TGCGCCAGCAGCCGGTTTAGCGGGGGGAGATACAATGAGCAGTTCTTC.

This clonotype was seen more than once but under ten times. The CDR3 DNA follows: TGCAGTTTACCCGGGGGAGAGACCCAGTACTTC. It specifies CSLPGGETQYF. The rearrangement uses TRBV29-1 and TRBJ2-5, with a weak D call TRBD2 (6 bases). The CDR3 runs 11 residues. Germline CDR1 is SQVTM and CDR2 is ANQGSEA.

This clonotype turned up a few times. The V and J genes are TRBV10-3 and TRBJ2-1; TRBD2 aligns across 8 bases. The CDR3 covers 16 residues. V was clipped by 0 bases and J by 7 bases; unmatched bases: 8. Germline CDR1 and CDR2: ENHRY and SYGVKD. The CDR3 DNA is TGTGCCATCAGTGAGTCGATTGCCGGGGGGGATAATGAGCAGTTCTTC. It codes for CAISESIAGGDNEQFF.

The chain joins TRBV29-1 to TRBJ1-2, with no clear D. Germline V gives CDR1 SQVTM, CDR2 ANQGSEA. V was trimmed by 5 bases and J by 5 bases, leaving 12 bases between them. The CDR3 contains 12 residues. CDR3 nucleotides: TGCAGCGTTCGCAGTGGGTCTTATGGCTACACCTTC. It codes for CSVRSGSYGYTF.

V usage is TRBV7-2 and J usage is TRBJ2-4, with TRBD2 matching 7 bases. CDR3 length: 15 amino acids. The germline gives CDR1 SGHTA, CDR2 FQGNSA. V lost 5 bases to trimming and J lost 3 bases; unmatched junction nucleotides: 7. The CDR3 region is CASSPEAGDKNIQYF. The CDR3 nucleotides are TGTGCCAGCAGCCCCGAGGCGGGGGACAAAAACATTCAGTACTTC.